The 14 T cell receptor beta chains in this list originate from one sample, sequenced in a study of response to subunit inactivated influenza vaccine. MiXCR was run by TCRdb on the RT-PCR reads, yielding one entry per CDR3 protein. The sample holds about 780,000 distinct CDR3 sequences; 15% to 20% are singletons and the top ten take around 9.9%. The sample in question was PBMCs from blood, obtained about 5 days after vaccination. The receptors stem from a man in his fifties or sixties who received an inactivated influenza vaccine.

CDR3: CASSQEGTGGYEQYF. DNA of the CDR3: TGTGCCAGCAGCCAAGAAGGGACAGGGGGCTACGAGCAGTACTTC. V usage is TRBV4-2 and J usage is TRBJ2-7, with TRBD1 matching over 11 bases. From germline, CDR1 is LGHNA and CDR2 YNFKEQ. The CDR3 sequence is 15 residues long. J was trimmed by 3 bases and V by 0 bases; bases with no gene match: 1.

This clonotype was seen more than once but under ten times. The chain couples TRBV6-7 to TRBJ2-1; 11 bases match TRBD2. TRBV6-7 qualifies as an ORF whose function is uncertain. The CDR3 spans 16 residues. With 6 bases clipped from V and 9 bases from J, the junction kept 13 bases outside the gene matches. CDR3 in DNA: TGTGCCAGCAGCTTTTGTCTAGCGGGAGGATCTGGTGAGCAGTTCTTC. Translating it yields CASSFCLAGGSGEQFF.

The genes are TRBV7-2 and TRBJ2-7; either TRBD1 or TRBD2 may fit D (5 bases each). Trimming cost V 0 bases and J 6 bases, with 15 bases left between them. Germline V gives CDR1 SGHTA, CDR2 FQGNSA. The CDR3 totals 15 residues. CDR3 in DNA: TGTGCCAGCAGCTTAGCACAGCAGAGGGGATCCGAGCAGTACTTC. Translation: CASSLAQQRGSEQYF. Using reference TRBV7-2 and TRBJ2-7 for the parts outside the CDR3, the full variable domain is GAGVSQSPSNKVTEKGKDVELRCDPISGHTALYWYRQSLGQGLEFLIYFQGNSAPDKSGLPSDRFSAERTGGSVSTLTIQRTQQEDSAVYLCASSLAQQRGSEQYFGPGTRLTVT.

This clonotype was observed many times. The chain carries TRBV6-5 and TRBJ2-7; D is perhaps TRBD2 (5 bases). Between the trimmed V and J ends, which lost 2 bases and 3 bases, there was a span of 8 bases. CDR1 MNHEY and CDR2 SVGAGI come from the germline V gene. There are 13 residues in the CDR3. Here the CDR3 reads CASSYTGDYEQYF. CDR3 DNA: TGTGCCAGCAGTTACACCGGGGACTACGAGCAGTACTTC.

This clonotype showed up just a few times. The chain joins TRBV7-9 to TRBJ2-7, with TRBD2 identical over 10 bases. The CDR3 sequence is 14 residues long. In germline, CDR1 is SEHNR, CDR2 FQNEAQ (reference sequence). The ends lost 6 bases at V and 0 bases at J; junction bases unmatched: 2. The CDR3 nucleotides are TGTGCCAGCAGAGCGGGAGGGAGCTCCTACGAGCAGTACTTC. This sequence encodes CASRAGGSSYEQYF.

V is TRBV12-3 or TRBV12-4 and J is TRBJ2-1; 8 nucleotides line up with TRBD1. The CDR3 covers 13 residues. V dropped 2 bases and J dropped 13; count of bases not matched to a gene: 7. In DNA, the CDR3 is TGTGCCAGCAGTTTATCGGCCGGGACAGGACAGTTCTTC. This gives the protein CASSLSAGTGQFF.

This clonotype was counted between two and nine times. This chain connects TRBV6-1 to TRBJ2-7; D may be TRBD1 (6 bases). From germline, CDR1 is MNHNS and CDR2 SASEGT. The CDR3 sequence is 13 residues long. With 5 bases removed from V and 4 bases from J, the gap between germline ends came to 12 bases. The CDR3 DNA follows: TGTGCCAGCAGTCTTACACAGGGTTACGAGCAGTACTTC. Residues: CASSLTQGYEQYF.

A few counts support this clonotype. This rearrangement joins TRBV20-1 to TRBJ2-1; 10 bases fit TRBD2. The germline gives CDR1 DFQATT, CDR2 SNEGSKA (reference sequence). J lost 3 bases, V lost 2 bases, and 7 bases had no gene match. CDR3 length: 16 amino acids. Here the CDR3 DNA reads TGCAGTGCTAGAAAGGAGCGGGGGGGTCTCTACAATGAGCAGTTCTTC. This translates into CSARKERGGLYNEQFF.

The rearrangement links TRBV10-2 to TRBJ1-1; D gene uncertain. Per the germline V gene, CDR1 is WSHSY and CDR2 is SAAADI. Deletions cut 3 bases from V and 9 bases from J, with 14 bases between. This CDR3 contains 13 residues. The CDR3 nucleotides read TGCGCCAGCAGTGAACTAGGACCCGAGAAAGCTTTCTTT. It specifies CASSELGPEKAFF.

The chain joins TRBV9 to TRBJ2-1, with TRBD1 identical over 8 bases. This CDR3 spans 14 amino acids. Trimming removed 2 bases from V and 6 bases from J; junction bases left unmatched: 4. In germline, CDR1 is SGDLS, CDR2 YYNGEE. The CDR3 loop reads CASSVDRDGNEQFF. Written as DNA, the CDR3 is TGTGCCAGCAGCGTGGACAGGGATGGCAATGAGCAGTTCTTC.

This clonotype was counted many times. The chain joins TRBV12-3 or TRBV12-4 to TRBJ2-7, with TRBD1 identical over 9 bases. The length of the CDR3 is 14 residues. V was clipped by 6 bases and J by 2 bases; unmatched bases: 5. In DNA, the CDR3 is TGTGCCAGCAGCCTAACAGGGGGCCCCTACGAGCAGTACTTC. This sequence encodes CASSLTGGPYEQYF.

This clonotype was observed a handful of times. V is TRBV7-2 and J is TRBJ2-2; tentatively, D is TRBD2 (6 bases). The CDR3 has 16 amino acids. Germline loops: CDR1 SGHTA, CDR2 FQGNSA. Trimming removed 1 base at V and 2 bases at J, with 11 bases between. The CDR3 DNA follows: TGTGCCAGCAGCTTAGTCCGACTAGGAAACACCGGGGAGCTGTTTTTT. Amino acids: CASSLVRLGNTGELFF.

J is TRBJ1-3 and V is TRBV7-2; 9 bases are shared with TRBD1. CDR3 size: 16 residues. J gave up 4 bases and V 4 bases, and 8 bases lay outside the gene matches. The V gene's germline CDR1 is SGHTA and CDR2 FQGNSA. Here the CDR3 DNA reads TGTGCCAGCAGCTCCCCGGGACAGGGATTAGGAAACACCATATATTTT. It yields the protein CASSSPGQGLGNTIYF.

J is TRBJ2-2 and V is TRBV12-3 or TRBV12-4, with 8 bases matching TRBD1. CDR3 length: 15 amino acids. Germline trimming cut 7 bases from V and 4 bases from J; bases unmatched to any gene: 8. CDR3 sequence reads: CASIRTGTSTGELFF. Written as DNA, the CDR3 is TGTGCCAGCATTAGGACAGGGACTTCCACCGGGGAGCTGTTTTTT.